One and the same sample provided the 3 T cell receptor beta chains below, sequenced in a study of regulatory T cells in long-lasting Graves disease. The time point is: newly diagnosed GD, antithyroid drugs for less than 3 months. After RNA was extracted from PBMCs, the TCR library was made from it. CDR3 regions were amplified by Arm-PCR using iRepertoire HTBI primers to build TCR beta libraries. In TCRdb, the multiplex PCR reads were re-called with MiXCR into one record per CDR3 protein. The sample lists approximately 390,000 distinct CDR3 sequences; around 15% were seen once. This sample also belongs to another study, concerning T cells in Graves' hyperthyroidism and ophthalmopathy.

The sequenced sample was peripheral blood mononuclear cells (PBMCs), obtained at new diagnosis, from a patient treated with antithyroid drugs. Receptors were obtained from a young woman with Graves disease.

V usage is TRBV7-3 and J usage is TRBJ2-2; tentatively, D is TRBD2 (5 bases). V was shortened by 5 bases and J by 4 bases, with 11 bases between the two germline ends. The CDR3 consists of 14 residues. Per germline, CDR1 SGHTA and CDR2 FQGTGA. The CDR3 nucleotides are TGTGCCAGCAGCCCCGAGGGTGGCACCGGGGAGCTGTTTTTT. Translation: CASSPEGGTGELFF.

This clonotype was observed at least ten times. The CDR3 DNA reads as TGTGCCAGCAGCCAAGAAGGGGGGCCTAATGAAAAACTGTTTTTT. Translating it yields CASSQEGGPNEKLFF. V usage is TRBV3-1 and J usage is TRBJ1-4; a weak D match, TRBD1 (6 bases). V lost 0 bases and J lost 3, with 8 bases in between. CDR1 is LGHDT and CDR2 is YNNKEL in the germline V gene (reference sequence). CDR3 size: 15 residues.

In this sample, this clonotype turned up many times. The gene calls are TRBV12-3 or TRBV12-4 and TRBJ2-1; D is unclear. The V gene lost 7 bases and the J gene lost 0 bases, with 13 bases spanning the gap. This CDR3 spans 15 amino acids. The CDR3 loop is CASTVVSGSYNEQFF. The DNA of the CDR3 is TGTGCCAGCACCGTGGTATCGGGCTCCTACAATGAGCAGTTCTTC.